This T cell receptor beta chain was identified in a study of T cells after yellow fever vaccination. Study findings and constraints: On re-exposure, the response was weaker but peaked faster, at day 5 versus 15. Most primary-vaccination clones recurred post-booster (roughly 96% CD4, about 90% CD8).

For TCR, cDNA came from 5'RACE template switching, which added a universal primer site and UMIs. One entry per CDR3 protein results from TCRdb running MiXCR on the 5' RACE reads. Of fewer than 350,000 distinct CDR3 sequences in the sample, approximately 4.5% were seen once. As concerns this clonotype: Its specificity is unknown.

Between the trimmed V and J ends, which lost 6 bases and 3 bases, there was a span of 15 bases. Looked up from germline, CDR1 is MNHNY and CDR2 is SVGAGI (reference sequence). This CDR3 comprises 14 residues. J is TRBJ2-7 and V is TRBV6-6; D call uncertain. This receptor was obtained from a man aged 18 to 30 who received the YFV17D yellow fever vaccine. This specimen consisted of PBMCs, obtained 15 days after the yellow fever booster vaccination. For the CDR3, the DNA is TGTGCCAGCAGCTCAGTAGGGCGGAGCTACGAGCAGTACTTC. It is translated as CASSSVGRSYEQYF.